This T cell receptor beta chain is from a study of blood T cells in healthy people across ages. This clonotype has a count of ten or more. The antigen remains undetermined. This CDR3 comprises 13 residues. V shed 3 bases and J shed 2 bases, with 8 bases lying between them. CDR1 DFQATT and CDR2 SNEGSKA come from the germline V gene (reference sequence). Together with a sample-barcoded 5' primer, a J-beta primer mix was included in a second PCR lasting about 6 to 11 cycles. MiXCR, applied by TCRdb to the 5' RACE reads, yields one record per CDR3 protein. This table holds about 640,000 distinct CDR3 sequences, 58% found once. Whole-study findings and limits: Older individuals had lower TCR beta diversity per million T cells (the decline was roughly linear). Aged donors had fewer naive CD4+ cells and lower diversity than long-lived donors.

Specimen: blood. The receptor's source is a man in his sixties in good health. The J gene is TRBJ2-1, the V gene TRBV20-1; no clear D gene. The CDR3 is CSARYGAYNEQFF. The CDR3, as DNA: TGCAGTGCTAGGTACGGAGCCTACAATGAGCAGTTCTTC.